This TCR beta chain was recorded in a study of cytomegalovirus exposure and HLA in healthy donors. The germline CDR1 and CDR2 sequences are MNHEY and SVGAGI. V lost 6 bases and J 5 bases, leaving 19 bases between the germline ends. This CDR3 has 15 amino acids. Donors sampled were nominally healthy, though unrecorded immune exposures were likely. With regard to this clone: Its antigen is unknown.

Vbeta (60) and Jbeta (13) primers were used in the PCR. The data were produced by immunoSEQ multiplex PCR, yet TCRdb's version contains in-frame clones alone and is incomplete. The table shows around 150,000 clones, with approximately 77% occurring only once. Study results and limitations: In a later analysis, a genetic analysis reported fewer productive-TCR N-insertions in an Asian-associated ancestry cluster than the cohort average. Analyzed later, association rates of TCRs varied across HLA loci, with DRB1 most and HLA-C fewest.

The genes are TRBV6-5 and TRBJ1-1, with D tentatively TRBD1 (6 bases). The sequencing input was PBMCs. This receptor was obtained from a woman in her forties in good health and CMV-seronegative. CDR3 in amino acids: CASRVGGTGKTEAFF. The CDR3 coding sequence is TGTGCCAGCAGAGTAGGGGGAACAGGGAAGACTGAAGCTTTCTTT.